Listed below are T cell receptor beta chains from one sample, sequenced in a study of Graves' ophthalmopathy and Graves' hyperthyroidism. TCRdb passed the multiplex PCR reads through MiXCR, listing each CDR3 protein once. The sample carries about 1.2 million distinct CDR3 sequences, around a third recorded once. Sequencing was carried out using peripheral blood or thyroid tissue (not recorded which). These receptors were taken from an adult man with Graves' hyperthyroidism. Each CDR3 is given with its conserved first and last residue. Each record gives: J gene, clone size, V gene, D gene, CDR3 DNA, CDR3 protein. The D gene is left open where the match is weak. Rows may omit the clone size; those that give it use once, few, many or a size class.

J: TRBJ2-5; size: many; V: TRBV2; D: TRBD2; DNA: TGTGCCAGCAGTGTGCTAGCGGGGGGACCTCGGGGGACCCAGTACTTC; CDR3: CASSVLAGGPRGTQYF
J: TRBJ1-5; size: many; V: TRBV12-3/TRBV12-4; D: .; DNA: TGTGCCAGCAGTTTACTACGCAATCAGCCCCAGCATTTT; CDR3: CASSLLRNQPQHF
J: TRBJ2-7; size: few; V: TRBV6-2/TRBV6-3; D: TRBD1; DNA: TGTGCCAGCCGACCCCGACAGGGGCCAAACGAGCAGTACTTC; CDR3: CASRPRQGPNEQYF
J: TRBJ1-1; size: many; V: TRBV2; D: .; DNA: TGTGCCAGCAGAGAGACTTCAATGCACATGAACACTGAAGCTTTCTTT; CDR3: CASRETSMHMNTEAFF
J: TRBJ2-3; size: .; V: TRBV9; D: .; DNA: TGTGCCAGCAGCGCCGCTAACACAGATACGCAGTATTTT; CDR3: CASSAANTDTQYF
J: TRBJ1-1; size: .; V: TRBV10-3; D: .; DNA: TGTGCCAGCAGATCCTGGACAGAGTTGAACACTGAAGCTTTCTTT; CDR3: CASRSWTELNTEAFF
J: TRBJ2-7; size: many; V: TRBV28; D: TRBD1; DNA: TGTGCCACTTGGGACAGGGCCTACGAGCAGTACTTC; CDR3: CATWDRAYEQYF
J: TRBJ2-7; size: many; V: TRBV5-1; D: .; DNA: TGTGCCAGCAGCTTGGGACTGGGAACCTACGAGCAGTACTTC; CDR3: CASSLGLGTYEQYF
J: TRBJ2-5; size: .; V: TRBV7-8; D: TRBD2; DNA: TGTGCCAGCAGCCAGACTAGCGGGAGAGGTTTGACCCAGTACTTC; CDR3: CASSQTSGRGLTQYF
J: TRBJ1-1; size: few; V: TRBV25-1; D: .; DNA: TGTGCCAGCAGCCAAGGGGTCCGGGCCCTATCTAACACTGAAGCTTTCTTT; CDR3: CASSQGVRALSNTEAFF
J: TRBJ1-6; size: few; V: TRBV6-5; D: .; DNA: TGTGCCAGCAATTACTCGTCTCAGGGAAATTCACCCCTCCACTTT; CDR3: CASNYSSQGNSPLHF
J: TRBJ2-7; size: few; V: TRBV12-3/TRBV12-4; D: TRBD2; DNA: TGTGCCGTAAGACTAGCGGGGGGCGAAAGGGACGAGCAGTACTTC; CDR3: CAVRLAGGERDEQYF
J: TRBJ2-5; size: .; V: TRBV5-1; D: TRBD2; DNA: TGCGCCAGCAAGATTGGGCAGCGGGGCCAAGAGACCCAGTACTTC; CDR3: CASKIGQRGQETQYF
J: TRBJ2-7; size: .; V: TRBV5-6; D: .; DNA: TGTGCCAGCAGCCTGTGGATCCAGGGCTACGAGCAGTACTTC; CDR3: CASSLWIQGYEQYF
J: TRBJ1-6; size: many; V: TRBV10-3; D: TRBD1; DNA: TGTGCACCAGGAGGGACAGTGGTTTTTTCACCCCTCCACTTT; CDR3: CAPGGTVVFSPLHF
J: TRBJ1-2; size: few; V: TRBV6-1; D: .; DNA: TGTGCCAGCAGTGAATCCTGGACGGGGAACTATGGCTACACCTTC; CDR3: CASSESWTGNYGYTF
J: TRBJ1-5; size: .; V: TRBV7-9; D: .; DNA: TGTGCCAGCGGCGGAGCCGGAGGGAATCAGCCCCAGCATTTT; CDR3: CASGGAGGNQPQHF